Listed below are T cell receptor beta chains from one sample, sequenced in a study of blood T cells in healthy people across ages. One entry per CDR3 protein, called by TCRdb with MiXCR from the 5' RACE reads. The sample lists about 690,000 distinct CDR3 sequences; roughly 41% were seen once. What was sequenced was blood. Receptors were obtained from an older man in good health. The CDR3 runs from the conserved cysteine through the conserved F or W. The D gene is left open where the match is weak. Clone size is not always given. Where it is, it says once, few, many or a class for expanded clones.

D	size	J	V	DNA	CDR3
TRBD1	NA	TRBJ2-7	TRBV3-1	TGTGCCAGCAGCCAAGGGTCGGCAGGGGGCTATGAGCAGTACTTC	CASSQGSAGGYEQYF
TRBD1	NA	TRBJ1-2	TRBV4-3	TGCGCCAGCAGCCGAGACCGGGACAGGAGCTACACCTTC	CASSRDRDRSYTF
NA	NA	TRBJ2-4	TRBV30	TGTGCCTGGAGTACAGGGTTGAACATTCAGTACTTC	CAWSTGLNIQYF
NA	few	TRBJ2-5	TRBV11-2	TGTGCCAGCTGTGACAGTCAAAAAGAGACCCAGTACTTC	CASCDSQKETQYF
TRBD2	NA	TRBJ2-7	TRBV29-1	TGCAGCGCCGGGGGGGACGCCTTGAGGAGCTCCTACGAGCAGTACTTC	CSAGGDALRSSYEQYF
NA	NA	TRBJ1-1	TRBV20-1	TGCAGTGCTAGAGATCGAATGGGGGTCGCTGAAGCTTTCTTT	CSARDRMGVAEAFF
NA	few	TRBJ2-5	TRBV7-9	TGTGCCAGCAGCTTAGTGTCTAACCAAGAGACCCAGTACTTC	CASSLVSNQETQYF
TRBD2	few	TRBJ2-7	TRBV24-1	TGTGCCACCAGTGTGACTAGCGGGAGGGCTGAGCAGTACTTC	CATSVTSGRAEQYF
TRBD2	few	TRBJ2-7	TRBV10-3	TGTGCCATCAGTGAGAGTAGCGGGAGGTTCGATGAGCAGTACTTC	CAISESSGRFDEQYF
TRBD2	NA	TRBJ2-3	TRBV5-1	TGCGCCAGCAGCTTGATATTCGGACTAGCGGGGGGTAGTGATACGCAGTATTTT	CASSLIFGLAGGSDTQYF
NA	few	TRBJ2-1	TRBV20-1	TGCAGTGCTAGCCTCGATATATACAATGAGCAGTTCTTC	CSASLDIYNEQFF
NA	NA	TRBJ2-5	TRBV14	TGTGCCAGCAGCCAAGGTCATTTTGGAGAGACCCAGTACTTC	CASSQGHFGETQYF
NA	few	TRBJ2-7	TRBV5-1	TGCGCCAGCAGCTCGACATCCGGGGCCTACGAGCAGTACTTC	CASSSTSGAYEQYF
TRBD2	NA	TRBJ2-1	TRBV6-2/TRBV6-3	TGTGCCAGCAGTTACTTCGGGACTAGCGGGGGCCACAATGAGCAGTTCTTC	CASSYFGTSGGHNEQFF
NA	NA	TRBJ2-3	TRBV7-9	TGTGCCAGCAGCTTAGAGTATACAGTCCCACATCCTAACCTCACAGATACGCAGTATTTT	CASSLEYTVPHPNLTDTQYF
TRBD2	many	TRBJ2-7	TRBV3-1	TGTGCCAGCAGCCAGGTTAGCGGGGGGGCCTTCGAGCAGTACTTC	CASSQVSGGAFEQYF
TRBD1	NA	TRBJ2-7	TRBV7-2	TGTGCCAGCAGCTTAGGGACAGGGTGCGAGCAGTACTTC	CASSLGTGCEQYF
TRBD1	NA	TRBJ2-4	TRBV12-3/TRBV12-4	TGTGCCAGCAGTTTAAATGGCCGGGACAGGGGTGAAGAGCAGTACTTC	CASSLNGRDRGEEQYF
NA	NA	TRBJ1-3	TRBV3-1	TGTGCCAGCAGCCAAGATCTGGCAGGCACCTCTGGAAACACCATATATTTT	CASSQDLAGTSGNTIYF
NA	NA	TRBJ2-3	TRBV28	TGTGCCAGCGGTTCGGGACTCTACACAGATACGCAGTATTTT	CASGSGLYTDTQYF
NA	many	TRBJ1-6	TRBV4-2	TGTGCCAGCAGCCAACCACCGGGGAGGCTTGATTCACCCCTCCACTTT	CASSQPPGRLDSPLHF
NA	few	TRBJ2-3	TRBV27	TGTGCCAGCAGTTCCCCGGACAGTTCTCGCACAGATACGCAGTATTTT	CASSSPDSSRTDTQYF
NA	NA	TRBJ1-5	TRBV6-2/TRBV6-3	TGTGCCAGCACCTCACGCAGGGCAAATAGCAATCAGCCCCAGCATTTT	CASTSRRANSNQPQHF
NA	NA	TRBJ2-5	TRBV6-4	TGTGCCAGCAGTGAGGCCCGGGCGGGTGAGCAGTACTTC	CASSEARAGEQYF
TRBD2	NA	TRBJ2-5	TRBV5-1	TGCGCCAGCAGCTTGAGCGGGGGGGCCAAAGAGACCCAGTACTTC	CASSLSGGAKETQYF
NA	NA	TRBJ1-5	TRBV15	TGTGCCACCAGCCCCCTGGACGGGAATCAGCCCCAGCATTTT	CATSPLDGNQPQHF
TRBD1	NA	TRBJ1-5	TRBV6-1	TGTGCCAGCAGTGCTCGGGGGACAGGGTATCAGCCCCAGCATTTT	CASSARGTGYQPQHF
NA	NA	TRBJ2-1	TRBV7-9	TGTGCCAGCAGTACTACTGGGCGGGAGCAGTTCTTC	CASSTTGREQFF
TRBD2	NA	TRBJ2-3	TRBV6-1	TGTGCCAGCAGTGAAGTGGCGGGAGTTCTCGCAGATACGCAGTATTTT	CASSEVAGVLADTQYF
TRBD2	NA	TRBJ2-2	TRBV7-3	TGTGCCAGCAGCTCCGGACTAGCGGGAGTTACCGGGGAGCTGTTTTTT	CASSSGLAGVTGELFF
TRBD2	NA	TRBJ2-3	TRBV20-1	TGCAGTGCTAGAGCCCCGGGGGGAGCGGTTAGCACAGATACGCAGTATTTT	CSARAPGGAVSTDTQYF
NA	NA	TRBJ2-7	TRBV2	TGTGCCAGCAGGGAAGGGGATTTCCCCTACGAGCAGTACTTC	CASREGDFPYEQYF
NA	NA	TRBJ2-3	TRBV2	TGTGCCAGCAGTGAATGGCTAGCCTCGGCTACGCAGTATTTT	CASSEWLASATQYF
TRBD2	NA	TRBJ2-1	TRBV11-2	TGTGCCAGCAGCCCTTTGCGGGGGGCCTACAATGAGCAGTTCTTC	CASSPLRGAYNEQFF
NA	NA	TRBJ2-4	TRBV15	TGTGCCACCAGCAGTCCAGCGGTAGCCAAAAACATTCAGTACTTC	CATSSPAVAKNIQYF
TRBD1	NA	TRBJ2-5	TRBV9	TGTGCCAGCAGCCGAGGACAGGGGGCGCGTCGGGAGACCCAGTACTTC	CASSRGQGARRETQYF
NA	NA	TRBJ2-5	TRBV20-1	TGCAGTGCGCCTAACACTTGGAAGGAGACCCAGTACTTC	CSAPNTWKETQYF
NA	few	TRBJ2-5	TRBV6-5	TGTGCCAGCAGTTACTCGCCAGGGAAAGAGACCCAGTACTTC	CASSYSPGKETQYF
NA	once	TRBJ2-7	TRBV9	TGTGCCAGCAGCGTAGGTCCCGAAAGCTCCTACGAGCAGTACTTC	CASSVGPESSYEQYF
TRBD1	NA	TRBJ2-7	TRBV3-1	TGTGCCAGCAGCCAAGGTCCTGGGACAGGGTTGTACGAGCAGTACTTC	CASSQGPGTGLYEQYF
TRBD2	NA	TRBJ2-1	TRBV7-2	TGTGCCAGCAGCTTGGTGGGGACTAGTAGCAATGAGCAGTTCTTC	CASSLVGTSSNEQFF
TRBD1	many	TRBJ2-7	TRBV7-9	TGTGCCAGCAGCTCTACCGGGACAGGGGCCTACGAGCAGTACTTC	CASSSTGTGAYEQYF
NA	NA	TRBJ1-4	TRBV5-1	TGCGCCAGCAGCGATAGGGAAAGCAGAGAAAAACTGTTTTTT	CASSDRESREKLFF
NA	NA	TRBJ1-2	TRBV4-3	TGCGCCAGCAGCCAAGATGAGGACAGTGGGACTTTTGACTATGGCTACACCTTC	CASSQDEDSGTFDYGYTF
NA	NA	TRBJ1-4	TRBV6-5	TGTGCCAGCAGTTACCGCCCGGGGGGGAAACTGTTTTTT	CASSYRPGGKLFF
NA	NA	TRBJ1-1	TRBV6-2/TRBV6-3	TGTGCCAGCAGTCCGCTAATTCGGACTGAAGCTTTCTTT	CASSPLIRTEAFF
TRBD2	few	TRBJ2-7	TRBV5-1	TGCGCCAGCAGAACTACTAGCGGGGAATCCTACGAGCAGTACTTC	CASRTTSGESYEQYF